The clone carrying this T cell receptor beta chain turned up a few times. Trimming shortened V by 3 bases and J by 7 bases, and 6 bases separated the two germline ends. CDR3 length equals 11 residues. These data come from a study of blood T cell repertoires in COVID-19. Study summary: In each case, the material was cDNA or gDNA derived from T cells, B-cell-depleted T cells, or PBMCs.

As handled by the study authors: The authors estimated nucleated cell counts from reference gene primer amplification. Profiled with immunoSEQ multiplex PCR; TCRdb holds only in-frame clones, not every one. From that table come the V and J calls and clone size; the DNA was used to work out D and trimming. This sample has under 250,000 clones, with about 85% found just once. Sequencing input: peripheral blood. This receptor was taken from a man aged 18 to 35 with active or convalescent COVID-19. The chain is built from TRBV12-3 or TRBV12-4 and TRBJ1-1; possibly TRBD1 for D (6 bases). This CDR3 reads CASSLGHEAFF. The CDR3 nucleotides read TGTGCCAGCAGTTTGGGACATGAAGCTTTCTTT.